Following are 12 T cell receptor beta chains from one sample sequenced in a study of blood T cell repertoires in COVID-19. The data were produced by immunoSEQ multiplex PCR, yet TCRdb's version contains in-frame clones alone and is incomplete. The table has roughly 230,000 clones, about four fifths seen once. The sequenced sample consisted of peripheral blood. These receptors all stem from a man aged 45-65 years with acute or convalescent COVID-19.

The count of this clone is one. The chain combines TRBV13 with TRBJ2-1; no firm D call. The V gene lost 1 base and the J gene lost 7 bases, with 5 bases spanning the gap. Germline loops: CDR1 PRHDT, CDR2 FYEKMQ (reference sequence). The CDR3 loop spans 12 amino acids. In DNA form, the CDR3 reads TGTGCCAGCAGCTTAGTAGATAATGAGCAGTTCTTC. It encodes CASSLVDNEQFF.

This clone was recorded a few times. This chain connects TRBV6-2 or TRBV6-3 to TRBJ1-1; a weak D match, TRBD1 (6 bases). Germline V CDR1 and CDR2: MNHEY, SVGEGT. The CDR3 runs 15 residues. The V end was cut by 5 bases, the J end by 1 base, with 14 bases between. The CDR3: CASSAQGLGNTEAFF. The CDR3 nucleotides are TGTGCCAGCAGTGCCCAGGGGTTGGGGAACACTGAAGCTTTCTTT.

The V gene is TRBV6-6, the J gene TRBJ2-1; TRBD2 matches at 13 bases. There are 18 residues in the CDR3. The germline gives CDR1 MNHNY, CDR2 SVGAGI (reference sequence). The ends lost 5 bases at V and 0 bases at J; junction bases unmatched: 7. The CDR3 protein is CASSPGLAGLSSYNEQFF. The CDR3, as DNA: TGTGCCAGCAGTCCGGGACTAGCGGGACTTAGCTCCTACAATGAGCAGTTCTTC.

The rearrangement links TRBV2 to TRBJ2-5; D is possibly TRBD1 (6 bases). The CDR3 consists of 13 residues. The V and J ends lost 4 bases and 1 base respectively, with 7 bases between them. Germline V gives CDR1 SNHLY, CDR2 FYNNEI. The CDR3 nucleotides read TGTGCCAGCAGTGCCAGGGGCCAAGAGACCCAGTACTTC. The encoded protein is CASSARGQETQYF.

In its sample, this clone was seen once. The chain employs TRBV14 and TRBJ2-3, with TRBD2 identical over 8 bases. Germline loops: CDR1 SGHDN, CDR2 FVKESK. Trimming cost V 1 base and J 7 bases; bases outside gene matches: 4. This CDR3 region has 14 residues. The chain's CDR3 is CASSQGLAGNTQYF. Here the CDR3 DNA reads TGTGCCAGCAGCCAAGGGCTAGCGGGCAATACGCAGTATTTT.

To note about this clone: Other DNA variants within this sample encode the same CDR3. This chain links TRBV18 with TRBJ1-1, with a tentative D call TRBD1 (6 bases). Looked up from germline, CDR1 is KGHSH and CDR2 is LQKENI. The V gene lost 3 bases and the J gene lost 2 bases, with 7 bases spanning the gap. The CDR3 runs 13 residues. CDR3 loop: CASSPGQNTEAFF. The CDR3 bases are TGTGCCAGCTCACCGGGACAAAACACTGAAGCTTTCTTT. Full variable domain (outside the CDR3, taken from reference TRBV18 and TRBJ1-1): NAGVMQNPRHLVRRRGQEARLRCSPMKGHSHVYWYRQLPEEGLKFMVYLQKENIIDESGMPKERFSAEFPKEGPSILRIQQVVRGDSAAYFCASSPGQNTEAFFGQGTRLTVV.

The DNA for the CDR3 is TGTGCCAGCAGAGCCCCCGGGACAGGGGGATACACCATATATTTT. Amino acids: CASRAPGTGGYTIYF. This sequence joins TRBV6-5 and TRBJ1-3; TRBD1 matches 11 bases. This CDR3 region has 15 residues. The germline CDR1 and CDR2 sequences are MNHEY and SVGAGI. The V gene end was trimmed by 6 bases and the J gene end by 8 bases; junction bases not matched to a gene: 9.

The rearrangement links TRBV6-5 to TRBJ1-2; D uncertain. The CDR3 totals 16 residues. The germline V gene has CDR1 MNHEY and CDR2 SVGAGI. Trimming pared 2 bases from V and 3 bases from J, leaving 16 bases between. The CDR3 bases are TGTGCCAGCAGTTACAAGGGAGGTTTTATACACTATGGCTACACCTTC. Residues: CASSYKGGFIHYGYTF.

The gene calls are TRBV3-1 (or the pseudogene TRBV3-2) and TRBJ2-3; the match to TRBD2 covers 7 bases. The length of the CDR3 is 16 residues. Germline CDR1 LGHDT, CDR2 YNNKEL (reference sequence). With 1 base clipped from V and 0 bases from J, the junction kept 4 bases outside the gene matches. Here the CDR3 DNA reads TGTGCCAGCAGCCAAGCCGGGACTAATAGCACAGATACGCAGTATTTT. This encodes CASSQAGTNSTDTQYF.

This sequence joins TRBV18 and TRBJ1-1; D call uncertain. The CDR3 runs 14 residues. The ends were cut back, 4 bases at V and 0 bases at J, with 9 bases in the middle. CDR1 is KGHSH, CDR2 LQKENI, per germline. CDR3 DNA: TGTGCCAGCTCACGACCGCAGGTGAACACTGAAGCTTTCTTT. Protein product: CASSRPQVNTEAFF.

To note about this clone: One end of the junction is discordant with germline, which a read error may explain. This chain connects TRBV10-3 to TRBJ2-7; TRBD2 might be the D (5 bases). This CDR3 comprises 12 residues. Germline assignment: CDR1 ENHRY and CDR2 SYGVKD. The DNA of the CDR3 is TGTGCCGTCAGCGGTGTCTCCTACGAGCAGTACTTC. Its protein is CAVSGVSYEQYF.

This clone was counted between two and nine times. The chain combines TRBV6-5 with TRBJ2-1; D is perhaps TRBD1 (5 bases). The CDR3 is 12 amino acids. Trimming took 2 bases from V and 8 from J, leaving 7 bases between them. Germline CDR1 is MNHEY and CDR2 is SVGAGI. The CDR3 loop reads CASSYGRDEQFF. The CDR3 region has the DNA TGTGCCAGCAGTTACGGCAGGGATGAGCAGTTCTTC.